Below, 5 T cell receptor beta chains from the same sample are listed, as sequenced in a study of cytomegalovirus exposure and HLA in healthy donors. With 60 Vbeta and 13 Jbeta primers, the PCR was carried out. Using immunoSEQ multiplex PCR, the repertoire was profiled, and TCRdb retains in-frame clones only, with some absent. The sample lists about 140,000 clones, around 65% occurring once. The specimen was PBMCs. The receptor set was obtained from a male donor in good health and CMV-seronegative.

V is TRBV27 and J is TRBJ1-6, with D possibly TRBD1 on 5 matching bases. The CDR3 sequence is 16 residues long. Germline CDR1 and CDR2: MNHEY and SMNVEV (reference sequence). Trimming removed 0 bases at V and 6 bases at J, with 12 bases between. DNA of the CDR3: TGTGCCAGCAGTTTATCGTCTTGGAGGGGTAATTCACCCCTCCACTTT. This gives the protein CASSLSSWRGNSPLHF.

The V and J genes are TRBV5-1 and TRBJ2-7; possibly TRBD2 for D (6 bases). The germline gives CDR1 SGHRS, CDR2 YFSETQ. Trimming shortened V by 3 bases and J by 5 bases, and 18 bases separated the two germline ends. The CDR3 is made up of 15 amino acids. The CDR3 DNA follows: TGCGCCAGCAGCTGGGGTCAGGAGGGGTCTCACGAGCAGTACTTC. Its translation is CASSWGQEGSHEQYF.

This clone was recorded a few times. The rearrangement uses TRBV19 and TRBJ2-3, with a tentative D call TRBD1 (5 bases). Germline loops: CDR1 LNHDA, CDR2 SQIVND (reference sequence). V dropped 4 bases and J dropped 4 bases, with 12 bases sitting between them. The CDR3 sequence is 14 residues long. The CDR3 coding sequence is TGTGCCAGTAGTAGACAGTTGGGCTCAGATACGCAGTATTTT. It encodes CASSRQLGSDTQYF.

This clone turned up a few times. The V and J genes are TRBV10-3 and TRBJ1-4; D uncertain. The CDR3 consists of 15 residues. Trimming took 3 bases from V and 4 from J, leaving 12 bases between them. Germline CDR1 and CDR2: ENHRY and SYGVKD. This chain's CDR3 is CAISDSRSDNEKLFF. As DNA, the CDR3 is TGTGCCATCAGTGACTCCAGGTCCGATAATGAAAAACTGTTTTTT.

The CDR3 DNA reads TGTGCCAGCAGTTACGATTCCAGGGCTCCCCCCTACGAGCAGTACTTC. This translates into CASSYDSRAPPYEQYF. The genes are TRBV6-5 and TRBJ2-5; a possible D gene is TRBD1 (5 bases). With the DNA end fitting TRBJ2-7 better, the J assignment may be wrong. CDR3 size: 16 residues. Germline CDR1 reads MNHEY; CDR2 reads SVGAGI.